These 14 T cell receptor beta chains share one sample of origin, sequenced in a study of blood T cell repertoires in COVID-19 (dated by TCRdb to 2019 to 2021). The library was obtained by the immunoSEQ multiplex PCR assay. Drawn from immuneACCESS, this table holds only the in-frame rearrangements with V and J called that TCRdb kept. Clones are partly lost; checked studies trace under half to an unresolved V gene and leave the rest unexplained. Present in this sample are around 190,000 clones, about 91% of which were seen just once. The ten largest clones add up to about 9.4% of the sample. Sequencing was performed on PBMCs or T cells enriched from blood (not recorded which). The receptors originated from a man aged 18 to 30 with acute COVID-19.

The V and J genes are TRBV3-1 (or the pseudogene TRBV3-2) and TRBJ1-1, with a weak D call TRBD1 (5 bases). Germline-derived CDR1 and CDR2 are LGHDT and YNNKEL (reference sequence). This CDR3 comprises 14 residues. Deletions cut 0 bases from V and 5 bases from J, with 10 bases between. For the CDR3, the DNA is TGTGCCAGCAGCCAAGACAGGGTGAGGACTGAAGCTTTCTTT. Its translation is CASSQDRVRTEAFF.

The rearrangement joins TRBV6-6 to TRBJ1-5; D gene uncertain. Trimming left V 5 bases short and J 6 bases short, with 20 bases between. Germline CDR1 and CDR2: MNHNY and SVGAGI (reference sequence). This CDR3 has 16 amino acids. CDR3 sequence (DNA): TGTGCCAGCAGTCCCCGCGGGGAAGTACCGGGTCAGCCCCAGCATTTT. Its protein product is CASSPRGEVPGQPQHF.

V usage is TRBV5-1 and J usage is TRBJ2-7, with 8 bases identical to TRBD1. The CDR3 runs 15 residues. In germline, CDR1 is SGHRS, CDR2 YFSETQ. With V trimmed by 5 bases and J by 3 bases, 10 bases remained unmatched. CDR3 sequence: CASRSYRGTHYEQYF. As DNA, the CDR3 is TGCGCCAGCAGGTCCTACAGGGGGACCCACTACGAGCAGTACTTC.

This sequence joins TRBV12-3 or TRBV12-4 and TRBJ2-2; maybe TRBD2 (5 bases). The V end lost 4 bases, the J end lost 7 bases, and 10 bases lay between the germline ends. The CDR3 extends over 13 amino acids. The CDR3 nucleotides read TGTGCCAGCAGTTATCGAGCGGACGGGGAGCTGTTTTTT. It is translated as CASSYRADGELFF.

CDR3 bases: TGTGCCAGCAGCGTAAACGGAAGGGGAGATACGCAGTATTTT. Protein sequence: CASSVNGRGDTQYF. The chain combines TRBV9 with TRBJ2-3, with TRBD1 as a possible D gene (5 bases). Trimming removed 1 base from V and 5 bases from J, with 11 bases in between. Germline CDR1 reads SGDLS; CDR2 reads YYNGEE. The CDR3 is 14 residues long.

CDR3 DNA sequence: TGTGCCAGCAGCCCATCCGGGTTGTACTCCTACGAGCAGTACTTC. This translates into CASSPSGLYSYEQYF. The chain combines TRBV11-3 with TRBJ2-7, with D uncertain. CDR1 and CDR2 from the germline V gene are SGHNT and YENEEA. V was clipped by 5 bases and J by 0 bases, with 14 bases between them. This CDR3 comprises 15 residues.

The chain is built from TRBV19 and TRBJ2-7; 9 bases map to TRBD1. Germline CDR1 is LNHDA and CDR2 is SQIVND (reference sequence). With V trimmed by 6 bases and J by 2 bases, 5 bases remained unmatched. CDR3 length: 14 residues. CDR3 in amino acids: CASSGTGQTYEQYF. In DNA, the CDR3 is TGTGCCAGTAGCGGGACAGGGCAAACCTACGAGCAGTACTTC. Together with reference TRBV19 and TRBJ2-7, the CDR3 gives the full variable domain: DGGITQSPKYLFRKEGQNVTLSCEQNLNHDAMYWYRQDPGQGLRLIYYSQIVNDFQKGDIAEGYSVSREKKESFPLTVTSAQKNPTAFYLCASSGTGQTYEQYFGPGTRLTVT.

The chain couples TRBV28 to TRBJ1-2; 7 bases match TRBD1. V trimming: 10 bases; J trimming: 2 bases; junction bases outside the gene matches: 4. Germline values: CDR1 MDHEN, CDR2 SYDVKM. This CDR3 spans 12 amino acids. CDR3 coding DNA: TGTGCCACGTTACAGGGGAACTATGGCTACACCTTC. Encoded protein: CATLQGNYGYTF.

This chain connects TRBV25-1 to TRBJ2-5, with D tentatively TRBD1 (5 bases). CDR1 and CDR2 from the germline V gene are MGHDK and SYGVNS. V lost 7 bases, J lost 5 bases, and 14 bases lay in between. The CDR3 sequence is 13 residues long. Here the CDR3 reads CASTAGYLETQYF. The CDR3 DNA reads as TGTGCCAGCACTGCAGGGTATTTGGAGACCCAGTACTTC.

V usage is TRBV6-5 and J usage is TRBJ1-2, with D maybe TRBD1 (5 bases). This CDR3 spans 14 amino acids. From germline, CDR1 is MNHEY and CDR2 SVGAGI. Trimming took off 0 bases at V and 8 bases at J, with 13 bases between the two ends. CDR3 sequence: CASSYSGGEGGYTF. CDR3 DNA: TGTGCCAGCAGTTACTCCGGGGGGGAGGGAGGCTACACCTTC.

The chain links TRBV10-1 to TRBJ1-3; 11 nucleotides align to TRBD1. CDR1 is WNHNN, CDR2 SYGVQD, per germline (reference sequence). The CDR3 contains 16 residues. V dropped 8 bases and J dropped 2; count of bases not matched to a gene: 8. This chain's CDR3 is CASPCRDRGTGNTIYF. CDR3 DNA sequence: TGCGCCAGCCCTTGTAGGGACAGGGGGACTGGAAACACCATATATTTT.

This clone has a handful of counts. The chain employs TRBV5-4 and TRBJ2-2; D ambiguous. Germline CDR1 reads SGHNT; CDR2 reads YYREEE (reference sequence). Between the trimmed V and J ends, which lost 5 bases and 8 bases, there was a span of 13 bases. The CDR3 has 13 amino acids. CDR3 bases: TGTGCCAGCAGTTCTGACTCCATTGGGGAGCTGTTTTTT. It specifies CASSSDSIGELFF.

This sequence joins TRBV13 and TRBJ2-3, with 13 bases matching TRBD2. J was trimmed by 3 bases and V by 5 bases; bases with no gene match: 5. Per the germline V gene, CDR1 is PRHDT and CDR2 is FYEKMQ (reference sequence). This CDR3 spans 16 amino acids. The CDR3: CASSLSGLAGTDTQYF. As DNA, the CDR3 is TGTGCCAGCAGCCTATCGGGACTAGCGGGAACAGATACGCAGTATTTT. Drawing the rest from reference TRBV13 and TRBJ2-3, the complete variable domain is AAGVIQSPRHLIKEKRETATLKCYPIPRHDTVYWYQQGPGQDPQFLISFYEKMQSDKGSIPDRFSAQQFSDYHSELNMSSLELGDSALYFCASSLSGLAGTDTQYFGPGTRLTVL.

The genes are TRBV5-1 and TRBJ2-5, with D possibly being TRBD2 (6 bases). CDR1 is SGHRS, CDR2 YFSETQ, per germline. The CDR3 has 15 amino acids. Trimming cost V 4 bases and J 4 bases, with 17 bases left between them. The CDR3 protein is CASSPLGTGGETQYF. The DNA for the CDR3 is TGCGCCAGCAGCCCCCTAGGGACTGGGGGAGAGACCCAGTACTTC.